This TCR beta chain was sequenced in a study of T cells in Graves' hyperthyroidism and ophthalmopathy. TCR beta CDR3 sequences were amplified from RNA transcripts. HTBI primers were used for first-round RT-PCR of the TCR CDR3. In TCRdb, the multiplex PCR reads were re-called with MiXCR into one record per CDR3 protein. The sample shows a few hundred thousand distinct CDR3 sequences, about 15% of them seen only once. Of note for this clonotype: Its antigen is as yet unknown. This may arise from a read error, as a much more abundant clone is one base away.

Overall study findings and caveats: Appearing also in blood were most of the thyroid clonotypes expanded above 0.001. From stable hyperthyroidism, ophthalmopathy was set apart by a 13 V-J model.

Fresh 10 ml peripheral blood yielded PBMCs. The CDR3 totals 15 residues. Germline CDR1 SNHLY, CDR2 FYNNEI. The chain couples TRBV2 to TRBJ2-3, with D possibly matching TRBD2 (5 bases). The sequenced sample consisted of blood. The receptor was isolated from a woman aged 25 to 39 with Graves' hyperthyroidism. CDR3: CGSSVFGDDTDTQYF. CDR3 sequence (DNA): TGTGGCAGCAGTGTTTTCGGGGATGACACAGATACGCAGTATTTT. The variable domain in full, with the rest retrieved from reference TRBV2 and TRBJ2-3, is EPEVTQTPSHQVTQMGQEVILRCVPISNHLYFYWYRQILGQKVEFLVSFYNNEISEKSEIFDDQFSVERPDGSNFTLKIRSTKLEDSAMYFCGSSVFGDDTDTQYFGPGTRLTVL.